A selection of T cell receptor beta chains follows, all from one sample in a study of OX40 agonist ivuxolimab in advanced cancers. Produced via immunoSEQ multiplex PCR; TCRdb's table is partial and in-frame only. The sample gives some 72,000 clones, approximately 90% of which show up once; 0.5% to 0.55% is in the top ten. This material consisted of CD4+ or CD8+ T cells sorted from blood, taken in a trial of the OX40 agonist ivuxolimab. Source of these receptors: an adult with an advanced solid tumor such as melanoma, head and neck, liver or kidney cancer. Both conserved end residues are part of each CDR3. Each record gives: clone size, D gene, V gene, J gene, CDR3 DNA, CDR3 protein. The D gene is left open where the match is weak. Clone size appears in some rows only: once, few, many, or a class for an expanded clone.

NA,TRBD2,TRBV11-2,TRBJ2-1,TGTGCCAGCAGCTTAGATGGGGCTAGCGGTCAGGAGCAGTTCTTC,CASSLDGASGQEQFF
NA,NA,TRBV10-3,TRBJ2-1,TGTGCCGCCAGCGTTAGCTCCTACAATGAGCAGTTCTTC,CAASVSSYNEQFF
NA,NA,TRBV7-2,TRBJ2-3,TGTGCCAGCAGCTTATCATTCCGAATCAGCACAGATACGCAGTATTTT,CASSLSFRISTDTQYF
NA,NA,TRBV2,TRBJ1-2,TGTGCCAGCAGTAGTACAGGTCTAGCTAACTATGGCTACACCTTC,CASSSTGLANYGYTF
NA,TRBD2,TRBV4-3,TRBJ2-3,TGCGCCAGCAGCCAAGAGGCCCTAGCGGGAGTAGATACGCAGTATTTT,CASSQEALAGVDTQYF
NA,NA,TRBV2,TRBJ2-3,TGTGCCAGCAGTGACACTGGCACAGATACGCAGTATTTT,CASSDTGTDTQYF
NA,NA,TRBV7-6,TRBJ2-5,TGTGCCAGCAGCTTAGCGGGAGAATGGGAGACCCAGTACTTC,CASSLAGEWETQYF
NA,TRBD2,TRBV30,TRBJ2-3,TGTGCCTGGAGTGGTAGCGGGAGGGGGGGTAGAGATACGCAGTATTTT,CAWSGSGRGGRDTQYF
NA,NA,TRBV6-6,TRBJ1-1,TGTGCCAGCAGTTACCTACAGAATCCTGAAGCTTTCTTT,CASSYLQNPEAFF
NA,NA,TRBV9,TRBJ2-1,TGTGCCAGCAGCGTAGTGCCCGAATCGGAGCAGTTCTTC,CASSVVPESEQFF
NA,TRBD2,TRBV7-2,TRBJ2-3,TGTGCCAGCAGCTTAGGAGGGCTTAGCGGGACAACAGATACGCAGTATTTT,CASSLGGLSGTTDTQYF
NA,NA,TRBV5-6,TRBJ2-5,TGTGCCAGCAGCTTGGGGCGGGGCTCGGGGACCCAGTACTTC,CASSLGRGSGTQYF
NA,TRBD1,TRBV7-3,TRBJ2-7,TGTGCCAGCAGCCCGAGCTGGACAGGGGCGGGCGAGCAGTACTTC,CASSPSWTGAGEQYF
NA,NA,TRBV30,TRBJ1-5,TGTGCCTGGAGTGTAAGGGGAAATCAGCCCCAGCATTTT,CAWSVRGNQPQHF
NA,NA,TRBV27,TRBJ2-2,TGTGCCAGCAGTTTATATAGGTACACCGGGGAGCTGTTTTTT,CASSLYRYTGELFF
NA,NA,TRBV30,TRBJ2-7,TGTGCCTGGAGTCGGACAGTAACCTACGAGCAGTACTTC,CAWSRTVTYEQYF
NA,TRBD1,TRBV7-9,TRBJ1-1,TGTGCCAGCAGCCCACAGGGGGGTGTAGGATTGAGCACTGAAGCTTTCTTT,CASSPQGGVGLSTEAFF
NA,TRBD2,TRBV19,TRBJ2-1,TGTGCCAGTAGTATAGATGGACTAGCCGCCCCGTTCTTC,CASSIDGLAAPFF
NA,NA,TRBV7-9,TRBJ2-2,TGTGCCAGCAGCTTATCTAGTCATTCGGGCAACACCGGGGAGCTGTTTTTT,CASSLSSHSGNTGELFF
NA,TRBD1,TRBV19,TRBJ2-6,TGTGCCAGTAGCAACCTTCAGGGGGCCGGTATACCCTCTGGGGCCAACGTCCTGACTTTC,CASSNLQGAGIPSGANVLTF
NA,TRBD2,TRBV7-3,TRBJ2-5,TGTGCCAGCAGCTTAGGAGGCGGGAGGGCCGGGGAGACCCAGTACTTC,CASSLGGGRAGETQYF
NA,NA,TRBV7-3,TRBJ2-7,TGTGCCAGCAGCCATAACATTGGGGCGGGGGAGCAGTACTTC,CASSHNIGAGEQYF
NA,NA,TRBV7-9,TRBJ2-2,TGTGCCAGCAGCTTAAGCCCCGTCGGGGCTCCCACCGGGGAGCTGTTTTTT,CASSLSPVGAPTGELFF
NA,NA,TRBV4-2,TRBJ1-4,TGTGCCAGCAGCGCAGGTGGGGCTGGCGAAAAACTGTTTTTT,CASSAGGAGEKLFF
NA,NA,TRBV7-2,TRBJ2-1,TGTGCCAGCAGCCCCCGGGCTAGTCAAAATGAGCAGTTCTTC,CASSPRASQNEQFF
NA,TRBD2,TRBV6-4,TRBJ2-2,TGTGCCAGCAGTCTAGCGGGAGACACCGGGGAGCTGTTTTTT,CASSLAGDTGELFF
NA,NA,TRBV30,TRBJ1-2,TGTGCCTGGAGTGGGGGGTTGGATGGCTACACCTTC,CAWSGGLDGYTF
NA,NA,TRBV7-2,TRBJ2-7,TGTGCCAGCAGCTTTTACTACGAGCAGTACTTC,CASSFYYEQYF
NA,NA,TRBV19,TRBJ2-7,TGTGCCAGTAGTAACCGGGACCACTCCTACGAGCAGTACTTC,CASSNRDHSYEQYF
NA,NA,TRBV9,TRBJ1-2,TGTGCCAGCGGAAGGGACGGCTACAATGATGGCTACACCTTC,CASGRDGYNDGYTF
NA,NA,TRBV6-4,TRBJ1-3,TGTGCCAGCACTCTTATCGAACAGGGTTCGTACACCATATATTTT,CASTLIEQGSYTIYF
NA,NA,TRBV7-2,TRBJ2-3,TGTGCCAGCAGCTTAGTCACCATCCTTGGAAATACGCAGTATTTT,CASSLVTILGNTQYF
NA,NA,TRBV28,TRBJ1-2,TGTGCCAGCAGTTCTGGGTCCCCTTTTGTTGGCTACACCTTC,CASSSGSPFVGYTF
NA,NA,TRBV7-3,TRBJ2-1,TGTGCCAGCAGCCTGCAGTTAGGGATGAATGAGCAGTTCTTC,CASSLQLGMNEQFF
NA,TRBD1,TRBV7-3,TRBJ2-7,TGTGCCAGCAGCTTAGAATCGACAGGGAGCTCCTACGAGCAGTACTTC,CASSLESTGSSYEQYF
NA,NA,TRBV5-4,TRBJ2-5,TGTGCCAGCAGCTTGGGGGGGCTTGATCCACTGGAAGAGACCCAGTACTTC,CASSLGGLDPLEETQYF
NA,NA,TRBV2,TRBJ1-2,TGTGCCAGCAGCCCAGACCAAGGTGGCTACACCTTC,CASSPDQGGYTF
NA,NA,TRBV5-1,TRBJ2-2,TGCGCCAGCAGGTTCCCGGGACCCCGCATAGACACCGGGGAGCTGTTTTTT,CASRFPGPRIDTGELFF
NA,NA,TRBV6-1,TRBJ2-7,TGTGCCAGCAGAGAGGTCTACGAGCAGTACTTC,CASREVYEQYF
NA,TRBD2,TRBV19,TRBJ2-2,TGTGCCAGTAGTATACTAGCGGGTCCAACCGGGGAGCTGTTTTTT,CASSILAGPTGELFF
NA,TRBD1,TRBV5-1,TRBJ2-1,TGCGCCAGCAGCTTGGAGCGGACAGGGGGCCCAAGCGGCAATGAGCAGTTCTTC,CASSLERTGGPSGNEQFF
NA,TRBD2,TRBV30,TRBJ2-1,TGTGCCTGGAGCGGACTAGCGGGTTACTATGAGCAGTTCTTC,CAWSGLAGYYEQFF
once,TRBD1,TRBV19,TRBJ2-7,TGTGCCAGTAGTCGCCCCGGGACAGGGAGATACGAGCAGTACTTC,CASSRPGTGRYEQYF
NA,TRBD1,TRBV6-5,TRBJ1-2,TGTGCCAGCAGCCGAGGGACAGGGATTAGTGGCTACACCTTC,CASSRGTGISGYTF
NA,NA,TRBV7-3,TRBJ2-2,TGTGCTTCGGGGCCAGACACCGGGGAGCTGTTTTTT,CASGPDTGELFF
NA,NA,TRBV30,TRBJ1-1,TGTGCCTGGAGTGTACCTCCCTGGGGGGACACTGAAGCTTTCTTT,CAWSVPPWGDTEAFF
once,NA,TRBV7-3,TRBJ2-7,TGTGCCAGCAGCTCTAGGACAGACGGGGAGCAGTACTTC,CASSSRTDGEQYF
NA,TRBD2,TRBV7-3,TRBJ2-5,TGTGCCAGCAGCTCACTAGCGGGGGAAGAGACCCAGTACTTC,CASSSLAGEETQYF
NA,TRBD2,TRBV4-3,TRBJ2-2,TGCGCCAGCAAAGCTTTAGGGACTAGCGGTAACACCGGGGAGCTGTTTTTT,CASKALGTSGNTGELFF
NA,TRBD1,TRBV6-5,TRBJ2-7,TGTGCCAGCACCGAAGACAGGGGAAGGTCCTACGAGCAGTACTTC,CASTEDRGRSYEQYF
NA,NA,TRBV10-3,TRBJ2-3,TGTGCCACCGGGGAGTCCGCTGCTAGCACAGATACGCAGTATTTT,CATGESAASTDTQYF
NA,TRBD1,TRBV27,TRBJ2-3,TGTGCCAGCAGTTCCCCATCCCGGGACAGGGGGCATGATGGCACAGATACGCAGTATTTT,CASSSPSRDRGHDGTDTQYF
NA,TRBD1,TRBV7-9,TRBJ2-7,TGTGCCAGCTCCGGGACAGGGGGCTACGAGCAGTACTTC,CASSGTGGYEQYF
NA,NA,TRBV7-2,TRBJ1-3,TGTGCCAGCAGTTTTGCCGGGTACTCTGGAAACACCATATATTTT,CASSFAGYSGNTIYF
NA,TRBD2,TRBV30,TRBJ2-1,TGTGCCTGGACAGCGGGAGGACCCTCCTACAATGAGCAGTTCTTC,CAWTAGGPSYNEQFF
NA,NA,TRBV7-2,TRBJ2-4,TGTGCCAGCAGCTCCCCCCCGGGGCTAGCGCACAAAAACATTCAGTACTTC,CASSSPPGLAHKNIQYF
few,NA,TRBV5-4,TRBJ1-1,TGTGCCAGCAGCTTGGAATTCTGGGGGGACACTGAAGCTTTCTTT,CASSLEFWGDTEAFF
NA,TRBD2,TRBV7-8,TRBJ2-1,TGTGCCAGCAGCTTAGGTACCGGACGGGACTACTACAATGAGCAGTTCTTC,CASSLGTGRDYYNEQFF
NA,NA,TRBV7-9,TRBJ2-7,TGTGCCAGCAGCGCTATGTCCTACGAGCAGTACTTC,CASSAMSYEQYF
NA,TRBD2,TRBV7-2,TRBJ2-3,TGTGCCAGCAGCTTAGCCGGTGGGGGAGGGCGCACAGATACGCAGTATTTT,CASSLAGGGGRTDTQYF